Listed here are 19 T cell receptor beta chains from one sample, sequenced in a study of T-cell reconstitution after alpha-beta-depleted transplantation in children. During its preparation, the TCRbeta library received unique molecular identifiers. TCRdb reanalysed the PCR reads using MiXCR and keeps one entry per CDR3 protein. The sample carries over 200,000 distinct CDR3 sequences, approximately 10% recorded once. The sample consisted of PBMCs, taken before TCRalphabeta/CD19-depleted stem cell transplant. Receptors were obtained from a child under three years old with acute myeloid leukemia, due to receive a stem cell transplant.

This clonotype was observed many times. The rearrangement links TRBV15 to TRBJ2-3, with a tentative D call TRBD2 (5 bases). The CDR3 spans 13 residues. Trimming removed 7 bases at V and 2 bases at J, with 10 bases between. The germline gives CDR1 LNHNV, CDR2 YYDKDF (reference sequence). CDR3 in DNA: TGTGCCACCAAGCCTAGCTTCACAGATACGCAGTATTTT. It encodes CATKPSFTDTQYF.

The table lists this clonotype with many counts. This rearrangement joins TRBV27 to TRBJ1-2, with a tentative D call TRBD1 (6 bases). Trimming left V 3 bases short and J 2 bases short, with 10 bases between. CDR1 MNHEY and CDR2 SMNVEV come from the germline V gene (reference sequence). CDR3 length: 14 amino acids. CDR3: CASSFSQGNYGYTF. The CDR3, as DNA: TGTGCCAGCAGTTTTTCCCAGGGGAACTATGGCTACACCTTC.

This clonotype was seen many times. The chain joins TRBV12-3 or TRBV12-4 to TRBJ2-1; TRBD2 matches 10 bases. V gave up 7 bases and J gave up 7 bases; unmatched junction bases: 7. The CDR3 extends over 14 amino acids. The CDR3 here is CASTPSGSGNEQFF. CDR3 nucleotides: TGTGCCAGCACTCCTAGCGGGAGCGGTAATGAGCAGTTCTTC.

At least ten counts were recorded for this clonotype. J is TRBJ2-7 and V is TRBV5-1; 7 positions agree with TRBD1. Germline CDR1 SGHRS, CDR2 YFSETQ. The V segment lost 5 bases and the J segment 3 bases; nucleotides outside the gene matches: 11. This CDR3 contains 15 residues. CDR3 in amino acids: CASSPYRGDGYEQYF. The CDR3, as DNA: TGCGCCAGCAGTCCCTACAGGGGAGATGGCTACGAGCAGTACTTC.

In its sample, this clonotype was seen many times. The chain couples TRBV19 to TRBJ2-7; weak D call: TRBD2 (6 bases). Germline values: CDR1 LNHDA, CDR2 SQIVND (reference sequence). The CDR3 extends over 15 amino acids. V lost 5 bases and J lost 0, with 14 bases in between. DNA of the CDR3: TGTGCCAGTAGTTTATCATCGGGACTCTCCTACGAGCAGTACTTC. Residues: CASSLSSGLSYEQYF.

The genes are TRBV6-5 and TRBJ2-1, with a tentative D call TRBD2 (5 bases). Germline V gene data show CDR1 as MNHEY and CDR2 as SVGAGI. The CDR3 covers 14 residues. V dropped 2 bases and J dropped 0 bases, with 5 bases sitting between them. CDR3 nucleotides: TGTGCCAGCAGTTACCGGGACTCCTACAATGAGCAGTTCTTC. Protein sequence: CASSYRDSYNEQFF.

This clonotype was counted ten times or more. The chain links TRBV19 to TRBJ2-2; D is perhaps TRBD2 (5 bases). The CDR3 length is 16 residues. V was pared by 1 base and J by 1 base, with 10 bases between. Germline V lookup: CDR1 LNHDA, CDR2 SQIVND (reference sequence). The chain's CDR3 is CASSIVSSLNTGELFF. The CDR3 DNA is TGTGCCAGTAGTATAGTTTCTAGCTTGAACACCGGGGAGCTGTTTTTT.

This clonotype was counted many times. The rearrangement joins TRBV7-2 to TRBJ1-2; no reliable D call. Germline V gene sequence: CDR1 SGHTA, CDR2 FQGNSA. The CDR3 loop spans 15 amino acids. V dropped 1 base and J dropped 4 bases, with 13 bases sitting between them. The CDR3 spells CASSLEQYRGYGYTF. The CDR3 DNA is TGTGCCAGCAGCTTAGAACAGTATCGGGGCTATGGCTACACCTTC.

This clonotype has at least ten counts. This rearrangement joins TRBV7-2 to TRBJ2-7; D is perhaps TRBD2 (5 bases). The V end lost 1 base, the J end lost 7 bases, and 11 bases lay between the germline ends. CDR1 is SGHTA and CDR2 is FQGNSA in the germline V gene. The CDR3 covers 13 residues. The CDR3 here is CASSLEGAGEQYF. In nucleotides, the CDR3 is TGTGCCAGCAGCTTAGAGGGCGCGGGTGAGCAGTACTTC. Variable domain in full (rest from reference TRBV7-2 and TRBJ2-7): GAGVSQSPSNKVTEKGKDVELRCDPISGHTALYWYRQSLGQGLEFLIYFQGNSAPDKSGLPSDRFSAERTGGSVSTLTIQRTQQEDSAVYLCASSLEGAGEQYFGPGTRLTVT.

This clonotype was recorded at least ten times. The CDR3 region has the DNA TGTGCCAGCAGTTACGTTTTGGCAGTACTTTCCTACGAGCAGTACTTC. Its protein is CASSYVLAVLSYEQYF. The chain has TRBV6-2 or TRBV6-3 and TRBJ2-7; the D is unclear. The V gene lost 2 bases and the J gene lost 1 base, with 15 bases spanning the gap. The germline V gene encodes CDR1 MNHEY and CDR2 SVGEGT. The CDR3 is made up of 16 amino acids.

Ten or more counts support this clonotype. The CDR3 DNA is TGTGCCAGCAGCTTGGTCAGCAATGAGCAGTTCTTC. It codes for CASSLVSNEQFF. V and J are TRBV5-6 and TRBJ2-1, with D unclear. Trimming stripped 0 bases from V and 6 bases from J, with 4 bases between. CDR1 is SGHDT and CDR2 is YYEEEE in the germline V gene. There are 12 residues in the CDR3.

In this sample, this clonotype turned up many times. The CDR3 protein is CSVGQGGDYGYTF. The CDR3 coding sequence is TGCAGCGTTGGGCAGGGTGGGGACTATGGCTACACCTTC. The chain combines TRBV29-1 with TRBJ1-2, with D perhaps matching TRBD1 (5 bases). CDR1 and CDR2 from the germline V gene are SQVTM and ANQGSEA. V dropped 4 bases and J dropped 3 bases, with 12 bases sitting between them. The CDR3 has 13 residues.

This clonotype was picked up many times. Here the CDR3 DNA reads TGCGCCAGCAGACAGCCTCCCTTCACCTACGAGCAGTACTTC. It yields the protein CASRQPPFTYEQYF. The chain carries TRBV5-1 and TRBJ2-7; D remains unclear. CDR1 is SGHRS, CDR2 YFSETQ, per germline. This CDR3 spans 14 amino acids. V was pared by 5 bases and J by 2 bases, with 14 bases between.

V and J are TRBV28 and TRBJ2-7; D may be TRBD1 (6 bases). V lost 3 bases, J lost 2 bases, and 11 bases lay in between. Germline values: CDR1 MDHEN, CDR2 SYDVKM. This CDR3 is 14 amino acids long. The CDR3 loop reads CASSFTGIPYEQYF. For the CDR3, the DNA is TGTGCCAGCAGTTTTACAGGGATTCCCTACGAGCAGTACTTC.

This clonotype has a count of ten or more. The CDR3 is CASRQGAHYGYTF. Here the CDR3 DNA reads TGTGCCAGCAGACAGGGGGCGCATTATGGCTACACCTTC. The V gene is TRBV2, the J gene TRBJ1-2; 9 bases agree with TRBD1. Trimming took 6 bases from V and 5 from J; bases not matched to a gene: 4. Germline V gene lookup returns CDR1 SNHLY and CDR2 FYNNEI. The CDR3 runs 13 residues.

This clonotype is judged medium-sized. V gene TRBV20-1 combines with J gene TRBJ2-1, with 11 bases matching TRBD2. Germline V lookup: CDR1 DFQATT, CDR2 SNEGSKA (reference sequence). This CDR3 contains 13 residues. The trim removed 6 bases at V and 8 bases at J, leaving 6 bases unmatched. The CDR3 coding sequence is TGCAGTGCCCGACTAGCGGGGAAGCATGAGCAGTTCTTC. The encoded protein is CSARLAGKHEQFF.

This clonotype showed up many times. Here the CDR3 DNA reads TGCGCCAGCAGCCGTACAGGGGATACTGAAGCTTTCTTT. It encodes CASSRTGDTEAFF. This chain connects TRBV4-3 to TRBJ1-1, with 7 bases fitting TRBD1. This CDR3 region has 13 residues. Trimming at V came to 4 bases and at J to 5 bases, leaving 4 bases not matched to a gene. Per the germline V gene, CDR1 is LGHNA and CDR2 is YSLEER.

This clonotype was recorded many times. The chain combines TRBV28 with TRBJ2-2; TRBD1 is a possible D gene (6 bases). Trimming took off 2 bases at V and 4 bases at J, with 11 bases between the two ends. Germline V gene sequence: CDR1 MDHEN, CDR2 SYDVKM. The length of the CDR3 is 15 residues. Here the CDR3 reads CASSLDTGSTGELFF. The CDR3 DNA sequence: TGTGCCAGCAGTTTAGACACAGGGAGCACCGGGGAGCTGTTTTTT.

The chain carries TRBV15 and TRBJ2-3; 11 bases map to TRBD2. V was pared by 3 bases and J by 6 bases, with 8 bases of the junction left unmatched. The CDR3 is 16 residues long. Germline V CDR1 and CDR2: LNHNV, YYDKDF (reference sequence). The CDR3 loop reads CATSRKTSGSGDTQYF. The CDR3 region has the DNA TGTGCCACCAGCAGGAAAACTAGCGGGAGTGGTGATACGCAGTATTTT.